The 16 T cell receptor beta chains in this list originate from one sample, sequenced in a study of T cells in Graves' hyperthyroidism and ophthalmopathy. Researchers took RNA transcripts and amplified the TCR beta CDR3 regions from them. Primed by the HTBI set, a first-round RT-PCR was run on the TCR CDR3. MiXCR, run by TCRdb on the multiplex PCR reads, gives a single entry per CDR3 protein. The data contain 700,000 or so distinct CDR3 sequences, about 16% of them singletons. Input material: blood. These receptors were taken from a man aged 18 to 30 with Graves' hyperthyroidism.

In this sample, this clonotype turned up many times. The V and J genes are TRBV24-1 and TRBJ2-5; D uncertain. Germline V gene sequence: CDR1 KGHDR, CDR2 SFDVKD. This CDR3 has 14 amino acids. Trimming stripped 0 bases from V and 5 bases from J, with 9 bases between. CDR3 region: CATSDLEQRETQYF. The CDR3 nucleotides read TGTGCCACCAGTGATTTGGAGCAGAGGGAGACCCAGTACTTC.

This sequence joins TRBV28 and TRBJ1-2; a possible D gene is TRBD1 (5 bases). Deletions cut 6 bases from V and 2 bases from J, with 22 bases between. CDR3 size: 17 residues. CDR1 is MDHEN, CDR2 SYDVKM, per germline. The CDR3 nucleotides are TGTGCCAGCAGAAACAGTTTGGTAGGGGTTGAGAACTATGGCTACACCTTC. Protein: CASRNSLVGVENYGYTF.

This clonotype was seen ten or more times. CDR3 bases: TGTGCCAGCTCACCAGAGGGACTTGGAGCCTACAATGAGCAGTTCTTC. It specifies CASSPEGLGAYNEQFF. The chain joins TRBV18 to TRBJ2-1; a possible D gene is TRBD2 (6 bases). The germline V and J ends were trimmed by 2 bases and 2 bases, with 13 bases remaining between them. The CDR3 runs to 16 residues. Germline loops: CDR1 KGHSH, CDR2 LQKENI.

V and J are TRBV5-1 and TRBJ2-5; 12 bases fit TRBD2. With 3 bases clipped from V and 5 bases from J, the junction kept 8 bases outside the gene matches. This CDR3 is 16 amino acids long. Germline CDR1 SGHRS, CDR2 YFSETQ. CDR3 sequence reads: CASSSATSGRTETQYF. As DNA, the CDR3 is TGCGCCAGCAGCTCCGCGACTAGCGGGAGAACGGAGACCCAGTACTTC.

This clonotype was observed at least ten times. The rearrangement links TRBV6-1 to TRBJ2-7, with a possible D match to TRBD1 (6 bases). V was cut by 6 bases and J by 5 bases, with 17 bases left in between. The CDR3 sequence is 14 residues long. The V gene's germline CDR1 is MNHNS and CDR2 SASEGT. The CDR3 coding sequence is TGTGCCAGCAGCTCCGATACGAACAGGGACGAGCAGTACTTC. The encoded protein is CASSSDTNRDEQYF.

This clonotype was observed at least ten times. The CDR3 nucleotides are TGTGCCAGCAGTTTAGAGGGGTGGGGGGGCAATCAGCCCCAGCATTTT. This encodes CASSLEGWGGNQPQHF. The rearrangement uses TRBV12-3 or TRBV12-4 and TRBJ1-5, with a tentative D call TRBD1 (5 bases). Trimming shortened V by 1 base and J by 2 bases, and 12 bases separated the two germline ends. This CDR3 has 16 residues.

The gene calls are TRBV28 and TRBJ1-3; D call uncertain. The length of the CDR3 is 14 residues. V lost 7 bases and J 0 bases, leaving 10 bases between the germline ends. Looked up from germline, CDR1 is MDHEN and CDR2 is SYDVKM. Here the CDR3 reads CASTSFGSGNTIYF. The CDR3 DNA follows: TGTGCCAGCACCTCCTTCGGCTCTGGAAACACCATATATTTT.

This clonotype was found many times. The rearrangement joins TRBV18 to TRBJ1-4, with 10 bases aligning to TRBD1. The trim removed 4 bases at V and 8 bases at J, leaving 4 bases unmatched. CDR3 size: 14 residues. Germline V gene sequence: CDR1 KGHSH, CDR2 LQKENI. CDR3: CASSQGQGYEKLFF. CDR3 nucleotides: TGTGCCAGCTCACAGGGACAGGGGTACGAAAAACTGTTTTTT.

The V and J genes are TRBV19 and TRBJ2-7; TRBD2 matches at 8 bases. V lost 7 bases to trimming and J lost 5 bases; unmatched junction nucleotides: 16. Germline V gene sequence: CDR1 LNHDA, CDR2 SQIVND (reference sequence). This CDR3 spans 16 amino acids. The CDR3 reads CASTLGRGGRQHEQYF. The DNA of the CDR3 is TGTGCCAGTACCCTAGGGAGGGGCGGGAGGCAGCACGAGCAGTACTTC.

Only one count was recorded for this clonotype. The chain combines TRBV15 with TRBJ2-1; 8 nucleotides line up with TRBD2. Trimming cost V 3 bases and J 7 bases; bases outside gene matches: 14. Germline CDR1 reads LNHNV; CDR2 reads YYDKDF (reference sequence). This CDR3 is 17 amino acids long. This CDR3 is CATSSNRGRIFRNEQFF. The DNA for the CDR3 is TGTGCCACCAGCAGTAATCGCGGGAGGATATTTAGGAATGAGCAGTTCTTC.

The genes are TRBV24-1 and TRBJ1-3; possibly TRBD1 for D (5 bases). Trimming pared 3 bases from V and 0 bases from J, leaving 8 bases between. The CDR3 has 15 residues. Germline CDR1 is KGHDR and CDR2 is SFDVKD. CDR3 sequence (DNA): TGTGCCACCAGTGATCCACAGGACTCTGGAAACACCATATATTTT. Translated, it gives CATSDPQDSGNTIYF.

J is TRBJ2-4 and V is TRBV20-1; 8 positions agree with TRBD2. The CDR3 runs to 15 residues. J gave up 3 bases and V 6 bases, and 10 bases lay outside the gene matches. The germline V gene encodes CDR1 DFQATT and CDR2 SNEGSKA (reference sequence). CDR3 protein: CSASFRTSGKNIQYF. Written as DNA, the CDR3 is TGCAGTGCCAGTTTCAGAACTAGCGGCAAAAACATTCAGTACTTC.

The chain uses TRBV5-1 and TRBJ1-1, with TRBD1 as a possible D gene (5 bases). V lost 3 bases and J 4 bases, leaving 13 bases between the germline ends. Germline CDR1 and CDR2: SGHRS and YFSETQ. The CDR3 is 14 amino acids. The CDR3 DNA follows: TGCGCCAGCAGCTCGGTTTTGGGGGGCACTGAAGCTTTCTTT. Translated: CASSSVLGGTEAFF. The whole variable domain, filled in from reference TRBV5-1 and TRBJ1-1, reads KAGVTQTPRYLIKTRGQQVTLSCSPISGHRSVSWYQQTPGQGLQFLFEYFSETQRNKGNFPGRFSGRQFSNSRSEMNVSTLELGDSALYLCASSSVLGGTEAFFGQGTRLTVV.

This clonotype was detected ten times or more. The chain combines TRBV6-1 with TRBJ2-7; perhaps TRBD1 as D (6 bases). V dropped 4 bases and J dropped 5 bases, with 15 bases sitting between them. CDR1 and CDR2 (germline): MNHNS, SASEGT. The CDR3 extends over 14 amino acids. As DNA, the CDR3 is TGTGCCAGCAGTGTAGGGGGACCAGACGACGAGCAGTACTTC. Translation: CASSVGGPDDEQYF.

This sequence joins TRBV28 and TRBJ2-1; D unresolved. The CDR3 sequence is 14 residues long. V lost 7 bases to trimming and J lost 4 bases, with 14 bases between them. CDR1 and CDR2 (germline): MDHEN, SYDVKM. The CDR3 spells CASIDGPQYNEQFF. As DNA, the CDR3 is TGTGCCAGCATAGACGGGCCTCAATACAATGAGCAGTTCTTC.

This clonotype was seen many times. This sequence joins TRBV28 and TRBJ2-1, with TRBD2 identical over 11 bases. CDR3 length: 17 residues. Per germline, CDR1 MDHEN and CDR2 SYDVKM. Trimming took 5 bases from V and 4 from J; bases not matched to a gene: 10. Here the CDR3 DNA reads TGTGCCAGCAGTGGACTGACGGGACTAGCGGAATACAATGAGCAGTTCTTC. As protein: CASSGLTGLAEYNEQFF. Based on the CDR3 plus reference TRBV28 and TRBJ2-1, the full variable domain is DVKVTQSSRYLVKRTGEKVFLECVQDMDHENMFWYRQDPGLGLRLIYFSYDVKMKEKGDIPEGYSVSREKKERFSLILESASTNQTSMYLCASSGLTGLAEYNEQFFGPGTRLTVL.